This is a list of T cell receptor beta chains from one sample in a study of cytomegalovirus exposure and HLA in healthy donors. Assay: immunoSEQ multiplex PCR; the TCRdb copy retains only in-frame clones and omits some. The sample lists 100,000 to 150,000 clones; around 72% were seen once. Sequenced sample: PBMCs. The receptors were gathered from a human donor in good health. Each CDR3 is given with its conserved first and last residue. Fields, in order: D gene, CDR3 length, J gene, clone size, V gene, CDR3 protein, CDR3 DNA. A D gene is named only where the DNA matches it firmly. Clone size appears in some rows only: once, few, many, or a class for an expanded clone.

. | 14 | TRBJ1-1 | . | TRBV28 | CASSLIGGGTEAFF | TGTGCCAGCAGTTTAATCGGGGGGGGGACTGAAGCTTTCTTT
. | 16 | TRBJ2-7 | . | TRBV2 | CASSDPGDPASYEQYF | TGTGCCAGCAGTGACCCAGGGGACCCAGCCTCCTACGAGCAGTACTTC
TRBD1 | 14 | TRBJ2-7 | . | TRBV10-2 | CASSAPDRVDEQYF | TGCGCCAGCAGTGCCCCGGACAGGGTCGACGAGCAGTACTTC
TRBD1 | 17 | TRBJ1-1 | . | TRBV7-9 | CASSWPTGGSGFAEAFF | TGTGCCAGCAGCTGGCCAACAGGGGGCAGTGGTTTCGCTGAAGCTTTCTTT
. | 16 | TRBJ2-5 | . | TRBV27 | CASSLVGGHGRETQYF | TGTGCCAGCAGTTTAGTGGGCGGACACGGACGAGAGACCCAGTACTTC
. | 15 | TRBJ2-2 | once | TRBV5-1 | CASSLALQGSGELFF | TGCGCCAGCAGCTTGGCCCTACAGGGCAGCGGGGAGCTGTTTTTT
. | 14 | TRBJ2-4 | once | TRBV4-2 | CASSPTVAKNIQYF | TGTGCCAGCAGCCCCACGGTAGCCAAAAACATTCAGTACTTC
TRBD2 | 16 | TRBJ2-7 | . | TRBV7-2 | CASSLDGSGGPYEQYF | TGTGCCAGCAGCTTAGACGGTTCGGGAGGGCCTTACGAGCAGTACTTC
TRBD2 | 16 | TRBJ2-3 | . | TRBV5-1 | CASSRNLAELTDTQYF | TGCGCCAGCAGCAGAAACCTAGCGGAGCTCACAGATACGCAGTATTTT
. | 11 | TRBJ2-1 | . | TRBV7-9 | CASSLAAEQFF | TGTGCCAGCAGCTTAGCCGCGGAGCAGTTCTTC
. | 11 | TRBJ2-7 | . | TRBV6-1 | CASSEAREQYF | TGTGCCAGCAGTGAAGCGAGAGAGCAGTACTTC
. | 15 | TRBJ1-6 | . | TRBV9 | CASSVSGSRNSPLHF | TGTGCCAGCAGCGTGTCAGGGTCGAGGAATTCACCCCTCCACTTT
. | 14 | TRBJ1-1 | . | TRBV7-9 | CASSGDTQNTEAFF | TGTGCCAGCAGCGGTGACACCCAGAACACTGAAGCTTTCTTT
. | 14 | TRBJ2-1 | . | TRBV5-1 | CASSLGIQYNEQFF | TGCGCCAGCAGCTTGGGTATACAGTACAATGAGCAGTTCTTC
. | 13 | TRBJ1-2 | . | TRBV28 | CASTTGRGYGYTF | TGTGCCAGCACTACAGGGAGAGGCTATGGCTACACCTTC
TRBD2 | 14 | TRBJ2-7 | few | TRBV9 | CASSVARAGAEQYF | TGTGCCAGCAGCGTAGCTCGCGCGGGAGCCGAGCAGTACTTC
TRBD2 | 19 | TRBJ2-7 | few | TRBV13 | CASSPRLGLAGPNPYEQYF | TGTGCCAGCAGCCCACGACTCGGGTTAGCGGGGCCAAACCCTTACGAGCAGTACTTC
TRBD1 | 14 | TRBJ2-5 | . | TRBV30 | CAWSVATGEETQYF | TGTGCCTGGAGTGTCGCGACAGGGGAAGAGACCCAGTACTTC
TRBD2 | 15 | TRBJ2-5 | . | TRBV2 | CASSEDSGQLGTQYF | TGTGCCAGCAGTGAAGATAGCGGGCAATTGGGGACCCAGTACTTC
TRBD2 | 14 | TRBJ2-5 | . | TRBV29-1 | CSACLTSGQETQYF | TGCAGCGCCTGCCTGACTAGCGGACAAGAGACCCAGTACTTC
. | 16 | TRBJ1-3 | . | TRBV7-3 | CASSPNHRDGGNTIYF | TGTGCCAGCAGCCCAAACCACAGGGATGGTGGAAACACCATATATTTT
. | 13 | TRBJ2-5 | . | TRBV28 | CASSIAASETQYF | TGTGCCAGCAGTATAGCGGCCTCGGAGACCCAGTACTTC
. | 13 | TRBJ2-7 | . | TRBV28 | CATVGAFGYEQYF | TGTGCCACCGTGGGAGCCTTCGGATACGAGCAGTACTTC
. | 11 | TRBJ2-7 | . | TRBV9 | CASSVGGEQYF | TGTGCCAGCAGCGTAGGAGGCGAGCAGTACTTC
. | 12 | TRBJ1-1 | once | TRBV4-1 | CASSPSQGEAFF | TGCGCCAGCAGCCCGTCCCAGGGTGAAGCTTTCTTT
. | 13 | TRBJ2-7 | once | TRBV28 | CASPGTLSYEQYF | TGTGCCAGCCCCGGGACATTATCCTACGAGCAGTACTTC
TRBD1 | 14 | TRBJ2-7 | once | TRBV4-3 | CASSTDRASYEQYF | TGCGCCAGCAGCACCGACAGGGCCTCCTACGAGCAGTACTTC
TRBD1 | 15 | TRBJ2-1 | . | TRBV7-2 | CASSEDRVSYNEQFF | TGTGCCAGCAGCGAGGACAGGGTATCTTACAATGAGCAGTTCTTC
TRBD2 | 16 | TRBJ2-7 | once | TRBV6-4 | CAREAGLRRSRYEQYF | TGTGCCAGGGAGGCGGGACTAAGACGGAGTCGCTACGAGCAGTACTTC
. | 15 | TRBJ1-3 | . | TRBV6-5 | CASSYSPEGGNTIYF | TGTGCCAGCAGTTACTCGCCAGAGGGTGGAAACACCATATATTTT
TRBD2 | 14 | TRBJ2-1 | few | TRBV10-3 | CAIRLSGGYNEQFF | TGTGCCATCCGTCTTAGCGGGGGGTACAATGAGCAGTTCTTC
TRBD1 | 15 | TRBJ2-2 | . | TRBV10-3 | CAISGTGKDTGELFF | TGTGCCATCAGTGGGACAGGGAAGGACACCGGGGAGCTGTTTTTT
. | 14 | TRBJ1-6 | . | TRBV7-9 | CASSFYSYNSPLHF | TGTGCCAGCAGCTTTTACTCCTATAATTCACCCCTCCACTTT
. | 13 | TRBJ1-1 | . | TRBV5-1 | CASSDGVNTEAFF | TGCGCCAGCAGTGACGGAGTGAACACTGAAGCTTTCTTT
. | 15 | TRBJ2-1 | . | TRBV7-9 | CASSHRTVNYNEQFF | TGTGCCAGCAGCCATCGGACAGTGAACTACAATGAGCAGTTCTTC
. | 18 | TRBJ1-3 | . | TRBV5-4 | CASSLALTDINSGNTIYF | TGTGCCAGCAGCTTGGCCTTGACAGATATCAACTCTGGAAACACCATATATTTT
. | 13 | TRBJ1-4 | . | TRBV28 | CASSGGGSEKLFF | TGTGCCAGCAGCGGCGGGGGGAGTGAAAAACTGTTTTTT
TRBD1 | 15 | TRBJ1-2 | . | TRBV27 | CASSFLGQGAGGYTF | TGTGCCAGCAGTTTCCTGGGACAGGGGGCGGGTGGCTACACCTTC
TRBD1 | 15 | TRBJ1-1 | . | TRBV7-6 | CASSSPQGAGTEAFF | TGTGCCAGCAGCTCACCACAGGGGGCCGGCACTGAAGCTTTCTTT
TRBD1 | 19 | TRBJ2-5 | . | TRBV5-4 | CASSLAGETGLAFGETQYF | TGTGCCAGCAGCTTGGCCGGGGAGACAGGGCTTGCTTTCGGCGAGACCCAGTACTTC
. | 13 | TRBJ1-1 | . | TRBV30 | CASRAGMNTEAFF | TGTGCCTCGAGGGCGGGGATGAACACTGAAGCTTTCTTT
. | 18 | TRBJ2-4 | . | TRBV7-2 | CASSLEPAGWVAKNIQYF | TGTGCCAGCAGCTTAGAACCGGCGGGGTGGGTAGCCAAAAACATTCAGTACTTC
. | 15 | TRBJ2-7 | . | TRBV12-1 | CASRYTSEVFYEQYF | TGTGCCAGCAGATACACTAGCGAGGTTTTCTACGAGCAGTACTTC
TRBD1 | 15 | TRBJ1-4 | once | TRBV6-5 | CASSRGDRAGEKLFF | TGTGCCAGCAGTCGAGGGGACAGGGCGGGTGAAAAACTGTTTTTT
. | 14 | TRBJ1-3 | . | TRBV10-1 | CASRSGYSGNTIYF | TGCGCCAGCAGATCAGGGTACTCTGGAAACACCATATATTTT
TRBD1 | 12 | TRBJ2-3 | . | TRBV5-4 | CASSLDRGEQYF | TGTGCCAGCAGCTTGGACAGGGGGGAGCAGTATTTT
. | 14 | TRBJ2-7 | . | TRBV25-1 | CASSLGGGLSEQYF | TGTGCCAGCAGCCTAGGGGGGGGCCTATCCGAGCAGTACTTC
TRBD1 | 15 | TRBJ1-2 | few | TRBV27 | CASSSQQGARYGYTF | TGTGCCAGCAGTTCGCAACAGGGGGCTCGGTATGGCTACACCTTC
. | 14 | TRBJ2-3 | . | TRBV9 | CASSVRRDTDTQYF | TGTGCCAGCAGCGTTCGGCGGGACACAGATACGCAGTATTTT
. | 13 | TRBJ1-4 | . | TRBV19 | CASKGHANEKLFF | TGTGCCAGTAAAGGACACGCGAATGAAAAACTGTTTTTT
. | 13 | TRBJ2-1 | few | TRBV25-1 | CASRQTGYNEQFF | TGTGCCAGCAGGCAGACAGGATACAATGAGCAGTTCTTC
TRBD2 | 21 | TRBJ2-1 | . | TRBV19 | CASSIPWTSGRVIGPYNEQFF | TGTGCCAGTAGTATCCCTTGGACTAGCGGGAGGGTAATCGGCCCCTACAATGAGCAGTTCTTC
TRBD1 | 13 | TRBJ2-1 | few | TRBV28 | CASSLIGDSEQFF | TGTGCCAGCAGTTTAATAGGGGACAGTGAGCAGTTCTTC
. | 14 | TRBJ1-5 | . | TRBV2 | CASSRGTVNQPQHF | TGTGCCAGCAGCCGGGGGACGGTGAATCAGCCCCAGCATTTT
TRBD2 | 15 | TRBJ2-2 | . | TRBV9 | CASSLLAGVPGELFF | TGTGCCAGCAGCTTACTAGCGGGGGTACCCGGGGAGCTGTTTTTT
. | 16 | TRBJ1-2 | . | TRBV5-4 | CASSQDLSKGAGGYTF | TGCGCCAGCAGCCAAGATCTCAGTAAAGGGGCAGGTGGCTACACCTTC
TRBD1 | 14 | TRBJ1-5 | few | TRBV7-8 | CASSWRGRNQPQHF | TGTGCCAGCAGCTGGAGGGGGCGAAATCAGCCCCAGCATTTT
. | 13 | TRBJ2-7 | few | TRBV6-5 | CASSYPGVPEQYF | TGTGCCAGCAGTTACCCGGGAGTTCCCGAGCAGTACTTC
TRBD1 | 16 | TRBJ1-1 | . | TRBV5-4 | CASSAGQGIMNTEAFF | TGTGCCAGCAGCGCGGGACAGGGAATAATGAACACTGAAGCTTTCTTT
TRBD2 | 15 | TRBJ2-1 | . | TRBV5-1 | CASRLGLAGGNEQFF | TGCGCCAGCAGACTAGGACTAGCGGGAGGGAATGAGCAGTTCTTC